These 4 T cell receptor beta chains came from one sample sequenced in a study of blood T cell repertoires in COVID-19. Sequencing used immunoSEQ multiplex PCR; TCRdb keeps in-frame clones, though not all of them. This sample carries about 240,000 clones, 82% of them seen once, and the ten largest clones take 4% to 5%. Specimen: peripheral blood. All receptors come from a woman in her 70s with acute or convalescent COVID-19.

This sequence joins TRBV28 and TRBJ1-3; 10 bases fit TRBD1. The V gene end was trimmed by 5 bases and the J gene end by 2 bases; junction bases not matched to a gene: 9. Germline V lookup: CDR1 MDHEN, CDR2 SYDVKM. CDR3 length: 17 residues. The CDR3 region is CASSPPGQGKAGNTIYF. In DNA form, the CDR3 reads TGTGCCAGCAGTCCACCGGGACAGGGGAAGGCTGGAAACACCATATATTTT.

As DNA, the CDR3 is TGTGCCAGCAGCTTAGGCGGGCAGGTTAATCAGCCCCAGCATTTT. Translation gives CASSLGGQVNQPQHF. The chain combines TRBV7-2 with TRBJ1-5; D unresolved. The CDR3 contains 15 residues. V lost 1 base, J lost 4 bases, and 11 bases lay in between. Germline-derived CDR1 and CDR2 are SGHTA and FQGNSA.

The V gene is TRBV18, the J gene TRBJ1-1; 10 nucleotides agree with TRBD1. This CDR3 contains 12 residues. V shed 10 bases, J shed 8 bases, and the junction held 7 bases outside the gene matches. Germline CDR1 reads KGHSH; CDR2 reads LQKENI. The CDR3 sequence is CATRQGALEAFF. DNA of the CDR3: TGTGCCACCCGACAGGGGGCCTTAGAAGCTTTCTTT.

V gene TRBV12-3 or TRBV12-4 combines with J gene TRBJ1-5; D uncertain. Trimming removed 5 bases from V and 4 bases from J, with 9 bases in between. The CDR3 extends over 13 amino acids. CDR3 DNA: TGTGCCAGCAGTCTAACTGTTAATCAGCCCCAGCATTTT. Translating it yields CASSLTVNQPQHF.